Listed here are 23 T cell receptor beta chains from one sample, sequenced in a study of graft-versus-host responses after intestinal transplantation. Their antigen targets remain unknown. Using immunoSEQ multiplex PCR, the repertoire was profiled, and TCRdb retains in-frame clones only, with some absent. The data contain under 100,000 clones, about 93% of them singletons. The source material was unstimulated CD8+ T cells sorted from spleen or lymph node cells, sampled before transplant. These receptors were collected from a human donor who was the organ donor for an intestinal transplant.

V usage is TRBV2 and J usage is TRBJ1-1, with D hard to call. Germline lookup yields CDR1 SNHLY and CDR2 FYNNEI. V was shortened by 6 bases and J by 1 base, with 9 bases between the two germline ends. The CDR3 has 13 residues. Here the CDR3 reads CASRAPENTEAFF. CDR3 in DNA: TGTGCCAGCAGGGCCCCAGAGAACACTGAAGCTTTCTTT.

The rearrangement joins TRBV4-3 to TRBJ2-1; TRBD2 agrees at 13 bases. The CDR3 contains 21 residues. V was clipped by 1 base and J by 0 bases; unmatched bases: 12. Looked up from germline, CDR1 is LGHNA and CDR2 is YSLEER. The CDR3 DNA follows: TGCGCCAGCAGCCAAGTTTGTTGGGGACTAGCGGGGCCATGCTCCTACAATGAGCAGTTCTTC. Encoded protein: CASSQVCWGLAGPCSYNEQFF.

The V and J genes are TRBV11-3 and TRBJ1-1; D unclear. The CDR3 is 16 amino acids. Germline values: CDR1 SGHNT, CDR2 YENEEA. V shed 4 bases and J shed 4 bases, with 19 bases lying between them. For the CDR3, the DNA is TGTGCCAGCAGCTCTAGTGAAGTCCCGTCGGGCACTGAAGCTTTCTTT. Its protein is CASSSSEVPSGTEAFF. The whole variable domain, filled in from reference TRBV11-3 and TRBJ1-1, reads EAGVVQSPRYKIIEKKQPVAFWCNPISGHNTLYWYLQNLGQGPELLIRYENEEAVDDSQLPKDRFSAERLKGVDSTLKIQPAELGDSAVYLCASSSSEVPSGTEAFFGQGTRLTVV.

The rearrangement links TRBV7-9 to TRBJ1-2, with 8 bases matching TRBD1. The J segment lost 4 bases and the V segment lost 2 bases, leaving 9 bases of the junction unmatched. CDR1 is SEHNR and CDR2 is FQNEAQ in the germline V gene (reference sequence). This CDR3 is 16 amino acids long. CDR3 in amino acids: CASSLYKVRGLYGYTF. The CDR3 nucleotides are TGTGCCAGCAGCTTATATAAAGTCAGGGGGCTCTATGGCTACACCTTC.

The chain combines TRBV19 with TRBJ2-7; a weak D match, TRBD2 (5 bases). Germline V gene data show CDR1 as LNHDA and CDR2 as SQIVND (reference sequence). V lost 5 bases, J lost 0 bases, and 14 bases lay in between. This CDR3 contains 15 residues. CDR3 sequence reads: CASSPWGAPSYEQYF. Here the CDR3 DNA reads TGTGCCAGTAGTCCGTGGGGAGCCCCCTCCTACGAGCAGTACTTC. The complete variable domain, with remaining parts taken from reference TRBV19 and TRBJ2-7, reads DGGITQSPKYLFRKEGQNVTLSCEQNLNHDAMYWYRQDPGQGLRLIYYSQIVNDFQKGDIAEGYSVSREKKESFPLTVTSAQKNPTAFYLCASSPWGAPSYEQYFGPGTRLTVT.

This rearrangement joins TRBV6-5 to TRBJ1-4, with 7 bases matching TRBD1. Germline V gene lookup returns CDR1 MNHEY and CDR2 SVGAGI. Germline trimming cut 5 bases from V and 9 bases from J; bases unmatched to any gene: 9. The CDR3 runs to 14 residues. The CDR3 DNA is TGTGCCAGCAGTCAACAGGGGTGGGATCAAAAACTGTTTTTT. It codes for CASSQQGWDQKLFF.

The CDR3 sequence is CASSGQGGTGELFF. In DNA form, the CDR3 reads TGTGCCAGCAGCGGACAGGGTGGCACCGGGGAGCTGTTTTTT. The genes are TRBV28 and TRBJ2-2; 8 nucleotides align to TRBD1. V was pared by 6 bases and J by 4 bases, with 4 bases of the junction left unmatched. Per the germline V gene, CDR1 is MDHEN and CDR2 is SYDVKM. The CDR3 is 14 amino acids.

The genes are TRBV28 and TRBJ2-2; TRBD2 is a possible D gene (5 bases). Per germline, CDR1 MDHEN and CDR2 SYDVKM. With 4 bases removed from V and 0 bases from J, the gap between germline ends came to 12 bases. This CDR3 is built from 16 residues. The CDR3, as DNA: TGTGCCAGCAGTTCCACCAGGCGGGCGAACACCGGGGAGCTGTTTTTT. Translating gives CASSSTRRANTGELFF.

The chain links TRBV16 to TRBJ1-6; D gene unclear. The germline V gene has CDR1 KGHSY and CDR2 FQNENV. V lost 2 bases, J lost 14 bases, and 7 bases lay in between. CDR3 size: 11 residues. CDR3 in amino acids: CASSQARALHF. CDR3 DNA: TGTGCCAGCAGCCAAGCTCGAGCCCTCCACTTT. Drawing the rest from reference TRBV16 and TRBJ1-6, the complete variable domain is GEEVAQTPKHLVRGEGQKAKLYCAPIKGHSYVFWYQQVLKNEFKFLISFQNENVFDETGMPKERFSAKCLPNSPCSLEIQATKLEDSAVYFCASSQARALHFGNGTRLTVT.

V is TRBV7-9 and J is TRBJ2-3, with no clear D. Germline loops: CDR1 SEHNR, CDR2 FQNEAQ (reference sequence). This CDR3 spans 13 amino acids. The V gene lost 6 bases and the J gene lost 5 bases, with 12 bases spanning the gap. The CDR3 here is CASRGVGEDTQYF. CDR3 DNA sequence: TGTGCCAGCAGGGGCGTTGGCGAAGATACGCAGTATTTT.

In this sample, this clone turned up once. The chain uses TRBV21-1 and TRBJ2-2; TRBD2, the table's D call, was not compared with the DNA. TRBV21-1 is labeled a pseudogene. This CDR3 has 16 amino acids. The CDR3 spells CASSKRPASGGGELFF. CDR3 sequence (DNA): TGTGCCAGCAGCAAGCGCCCGGCTAGCGGGGGCGGGGAGCTGTTTTTT.

The genes are TRBV10-3 and TRBJ1-2; D is unresolved. The germline V and J ends were trimmed by 3 bases and 4 bases, with 12 bases remaining between them. CDR1 ENHRY and CDR2 SYGVKD come from the germline V gene. CDR3 length: 14 amino acids. The DNA of the CDR3 is TGTGCCATCAGTGATTGGTGGCAGTCCTATGGCTACACCTTC. It specifies CAISDWWQSYGYTF.

The gene calls are TRBV19 and TRBJ2-7; 7 nucleotides agree with TRBD1. With 6 bases clipped from V and 2 bases from J, the junction kept 4 bases outside the gene matches. The germline V gene encodes CDR1 LNHDA and CDR2 SQIVND (reference sequence). The CDR3 runs 13 residues. The DNA of the CDR3 is TGTGCCAGTAGGGGGACAGTTCCCTACGAGCAGTACTTC. Its translation: CASRGTVPYEQYF. Filled out from reference TRBV19 and TRBJ2-7, the complete variable domain reads DGGITQSPKYLFRKEGQNVTLSCEQNLNHDAMYWYRQDPGQGLRLIYYSQIVNDFQKGDIAEGYSVSREKKESFPLTVTSAQKNPTAFYLCASRGTVPYEQYFGPGTRLTVT.

This clone was picked up one time. The chain employs TRBV5-1 and TRBJ1-1; D is ambiguous. CDR3 length: 13 residues. CDR1 is SGHRS and CDR2 is YFSETQ in the germline V gene. The V and J ends lost 2 bases and 10 bases respectively, with 15 bases between them. CDR3 protein: CASSFEGGVAAFF. In DNA, the CDR3 is TGCGCCAGCAGCTTCGAGGGAGGCGTCGCAGCTTTCTTT.

The rearrangement joins TRBV28 to TRBJ2-2, with 12 bases that match TRBD1. This CDR3 spans 16 amino acids. The V gene end was trimmed by 6 bases and the J gene end by 7 bases; junction bases not matched to a gene: 9. From germline, CDR1 is MDHEN and CDR2 SYDVKM. In DNA form, the CDR3 reads TGTGCCAGCAGCTTCACGGGACAGGGGGCCCACGGGGAGCTGTTTTTT. Translating it yields CASSFTGQGAHGELFF.

J is TRBJ2-5 and V is TRBV5-8; 10 bases fit TRBD2. This CDR3 has 15 amino acids. The V gene end was trimmed by 0 bases and the J gene end by 4 bases; junction bases not matched to a gene: 3. CDR1 is SGHTS, CDR2 YDEGEE, per germline. The CDR3 DNA reads TGTGCCAGCAGCTTGGCCCGACTAGCGGGAGAGACCCAGTACTTC. This sequence encodes CASSLARLAGETQYF.

The chain links TRBV7-3 to TRBJ2-3; 7 bases align to TRBD2. The CDR3 has 18 residues. Looked up from germline, CDR1 is SGHTA and CDR2 is FQGTGA. The V and J ends lost 1 base and 0 bases, in that order; junction bases with no gene match: 10. Written as DNA, the CDR3 is TGTGCCAGCAGCTTAAGTTGGCGGGGGATCGCTAGCACAGATACGCAGTATTTT. The encoded protein is CASSLSWRGIASTDTQYF. The whole variable domain, remainder taken from reference TRBV7-3 and TRBJ2-3, is GAGVSQTPSNKVTEKGKYVELRCDPISGHTALYWYRQSLGQGPEFLIYFQGTGAADDSGLPNDRFFAVRPEGSVSTLKIQRTERGDSAVYLCASSLSWRGIASTDTQYFGPGTRLTVL.

The rearrangement links TRBV6-6 to TRBJ1-5; D remains unclear. The CDR3 is 14 amino acids. V was cut by 0 bases and J by 4 bases, with 7 bases left in between. CDR1 is MNHNY and CDR2 is SVGAGI in the germline V gene (reference sequence). This CDR3 reads CASSYSGFNQPQHF. CDR3 in DNA: TGTGCCAGCAGTTACTCGGGCTTTAATCAGCCCCAGCATTTT.

The CDR3 DNA reads as TGTGCCGTAGGCGGGGATCCTGGCTACACCTTC. Its translation: CAVGGDPGYTF. The V call is TRBV19, the J call TRBJ1-2; D remains unclear. Germline-derived CDR1 and CDR2 are LNHDA and SQIVND (reference sequence). The ends were cut back, 11 bases at V and 7 bases at J, with 14 bases in the middle. The CDR3 spans 11 residues. The variable domain in full, completed from reference TRBV19 and TRBJ1-2, reads DGGITQSPKYLFRKEGQNVTLSCEQNLNHDAMYWYRQDPGQGLRLIYYSQIVNDFQKGDIAEGYSVSREKKESFPLTVTSAQKNPTAFYLCAVGGDPGYTFGSGTRLTVV.

The chain recombines TRBV7-8 with TRBJ2-7; TRBD2 aligns across 9 bases. Germline assignment: CDR1 SGHVS and CDR2 FQNEAQ. This CDR3 comprises 14 residues. With 5 bases clipped from V and 4 bases from J, the junction kept 6 bases outside the gene matches. The CDR3 DNA is TGTGCCAGCAGCACAAGCGGGAGGACGTACGAGCAGTACTTC. Amino acid sequence: CASSTSGRTYEQYF.

The chain is built from TRBV7-8 and TRBJ2-7; a possible D gene is TRBD1 (6 bases). V lost 1 base, J lost 5 bases, and 15 bases lay in between. Germline CDR1 is SGHVS and CDR2 is FQNEAQ. The CDR3 length is 15 residues. CDR3 residues: CASSLENLGHNEQYF. CDR3 nucleotide sequence: TGTGCCAGCAGCTTAGAGAACCTGGGACACAACGAGCAGTACTTC.

The chain employs TRBV6-4 and TRBJ1-4; 9 bases line up with TRBD1. The CDR3 is 19 amino acids. V shed 7 bases, J shed 5 bases, and the junction held 20 bases outside the gene matches. CDR1 MRHNA and CDR2 SNTAGT come from the germline V gene. As DNA, the CDR3 is TGTGCCAGCATGATCCGGGACAGGGTCGCTATTGGGGCGAATGAAAAACTGTTTTTT. It is translated as CASMIRDRVAIGANEKLFF.

The V call is TRBV13, the J call TRBJ1-1, with a weak D call TRBD1 (5 bases). CDR1 and CDR2 (germline): PRHDT, FYEKMQ (reference sequence). The CDR3 totals 13 residues. With 6 bases removed from V and 1 base from J, the gap between germline ends came to 9 bases. CDR3 sequence reads: CASSPQGNTEAFF. DNA for the CDR3: TGTGCCAGCAGTCCCCAGGGGAACACTGAAGCTTTCTTT.